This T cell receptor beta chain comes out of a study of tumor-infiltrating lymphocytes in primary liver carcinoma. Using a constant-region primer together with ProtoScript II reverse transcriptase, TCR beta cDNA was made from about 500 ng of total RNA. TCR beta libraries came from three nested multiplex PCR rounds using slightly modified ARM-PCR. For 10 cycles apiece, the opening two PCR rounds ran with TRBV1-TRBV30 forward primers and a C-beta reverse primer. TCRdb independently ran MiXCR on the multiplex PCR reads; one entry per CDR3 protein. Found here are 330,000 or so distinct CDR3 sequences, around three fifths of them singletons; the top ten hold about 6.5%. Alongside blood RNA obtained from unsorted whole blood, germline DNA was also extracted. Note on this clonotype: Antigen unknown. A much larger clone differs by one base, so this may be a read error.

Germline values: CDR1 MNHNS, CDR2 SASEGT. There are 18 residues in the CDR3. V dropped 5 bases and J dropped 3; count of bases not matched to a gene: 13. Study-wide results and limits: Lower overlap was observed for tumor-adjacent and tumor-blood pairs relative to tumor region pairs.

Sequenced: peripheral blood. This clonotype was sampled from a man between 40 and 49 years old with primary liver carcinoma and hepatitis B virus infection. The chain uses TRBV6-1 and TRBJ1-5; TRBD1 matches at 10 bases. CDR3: CASSRDRGLSRSNQPQHF. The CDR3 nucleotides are TGTGCCAGCAGTAGGGACAGGGGTTTAAGTAGGTCCAATCAGCCCCAGCATTTT.